The 7 T cell receptor beta chains listed next were all sequenced from one sample in a study of CD8 T cells in Susac syndrome. Random-hexamer reverse transcription was applied to roughly 0.5 to 1 ug RNA. TCRdb itself ran the immunoSEQ multiplex PCR reads through MiXCR, one entry per CDR3 protein. The table records 400,000 or so distinct CDR3 sequences, more than 80% of them present only once. The sequenced sample consisted of CD8+ T cells from PBMCs. These receptor sequences come from a human donor with multiple sclerosis.

For the CDR3, the DNA is TGCAGCGTTGCGTCGACAGTATCCTACGAGCAGTACTTC. This encodes CSVASTVSYEQYF. J is TRBJ2-7 and V is TRBV29-1; possible D gene TRBD1, 5 bases. This CDR3 has 13 amino acids. V was trimmed by 4 bases and J by 1 base, leaving 11 bases between them. Germline assignment: CDR1 SQVTM and CDR2 ANQGSEA.

The V and J genes are TRBV30 and TRBJ1-1; no clear D. Germline values: CDR1 GTSNPN, CDR2 SVGIG (reference sequence). Trimming removed 0 bases from V and 6 bases from J, with 11 bases in between. The CDR3 length is 13 residues. CDR3 loop: CAWSVSGASEAFF. The DNA for the CDR3 is TGTGCCTGGAGTGTGTCCGGTGCCTCTGAAGCTTTCTTT.

V usage is TRBV19 and J usage is TRBJ2-7; TRBD2 is a possible D gene (6 bases). The V gene lost 6 bases and the J gene lost 6 bases, with 15 bases spanning the gap. There are 13 residues in the CDR3. Germline CDR1 reads LNHDA; CDR2 reads SQIVND (reference sequence). The CDR3 loop is CASSVQTSTEQYF. The CDR3 DNA sequence: TGTGCCAGTAGCGTTCAGACTAGTACCGAGCAGTACTTC.

The chain recombines TRBV5-6 with TRBJ1-6, with D maybe TRBD1 (5 bases). This CDR3 has 13 amino acids. The ends were cut back, 0 bases at V and 14 bases at J, with 12 bases in the middle. CDR1 is SGHDT, CDR2 YYEEEE, per germline. DNA for the CDR3: TGTGCCAGCAGCTTGGCGTCTTCGGGGGCCCTCCACTTT. Amino acids: CASSLASSGALHF.

The gene calls are TRBV5-1 and TRBJ2-7; 7 bases are a match to TRBD1. Germline V CDR1 and CDR2: SGHRS, YFSETQ. With V trimmed by 2 bases and J by 6 bases, 8 bases remained unmatched. The CDR3 runs to 14 residues. In DNA form, the CDR3 reads TGCGCCAGCAGCTTCTACAGGGGCGAGACCGAGCAGTACTTC. It specifies CASSFYRGETEQYF.

Worth noting for this clonotype: Lacking the conserved final phenylalanine or tryptophan, this CDR3 likely reflects a read error. The chain recombines TRBV3-1 with TRBJ1-6; TRBD1 aligns across 7 bases. CDR1 and CDR2 from the germline V gene are LGHDT and YNNKEL (reference sequence). The CDR3 loop spans 16 amino acids. V dropped 4 bases and J dropped 10; count of bases not matched to a gene: 13. CDR3 bases: TGTGCCAGCAGCCCTAGAACCAGGGACAGTAACTCACCCCTCCACCTT. Translated, it gives CASSPRTRDSNSPLHL.

The J gene is TRBJ1-1, the V gene TRBV3-1; D is ambiguous. The CDR3 spans 14 residues. Germline V gene sequence: CDR1 LGHDT, CDR2 YNNKEL (reference sequence). Trimming removed 7 bases from V and 1 base from J, with 13 bases in between. The chain's CDR3 is CASTGRAWNTEAFF. Written as DNA, the CDR3 is TGTGCCAGCACCGGGCGGGCATGGAACACTGAAGCTTTCTTT.